The entry that follows covers one TCR beta chain sequence. No cognate antigen has been identified for it. Within one base of it there is no much larger clone, and no base qualities were kept. Using the deep immunoSEQ assay, TCR CDR3 regions were amplified from genomic DNA by multiplex PCR. For each cell subset, the extracted genomic DNA was distributed evenly across all wells of several immunoSEQ 96-well plates, and each plate served as one replicate. Each replicate PCR for sorted subsets received around 0.2 ug genomic DNA, equal to roughly 30,000 T cell genomes. The purified libraries were quantified using a Qubit 3.0 fluorometer, sized with a Bioanalyzer 2100, and then quantified again using the KAPA Library Quantification kit. A separate single-read 150-cycle Illumina NextSeq 550 flow cell was used to sequence each immunoSEQ 96-well plate. For the original study's pipeline: Because the immunoSEQ output held only junctional sequences and lacked quality scores, the filtering could not match the filtering applied to full-length reads. Sequences were annotated with PyIR, a Python wrapper for IgBLAST v1.9, using IMGT germline references to assign V/J genes and CDR3. Any read was removed if the V/J assignment was weak (E-value above 1e-6), the CDR3 was missing, or the read contained stop codons, out-of-frame junctions, or ambiguous translated residues. A V3J clonotype was defined by an identical inferred V gene, J gene, and CDR3 amino acid sequence. To compute the percentage overlap between repertoires, the number of shared unique clonotypes was divided by the size of the smaller repertoire. Repertoire richness was assessed with RTK rarefaction, the Chao1 estimator, and Recon v2.1 estimates of unobserved clonotypes. Generation probabilities were computed with OLGA for all TCRbeta clonotypes obtained by the gDNA method from several donors. In its TCRdb copy, this immuneACCESS table keeps in-frame sequences only and misses some clones. Where compared with another copy, unresolved V genes explain less than half of these, and the others have no known cause. Clone size and V and J calls were adopted from that table, with D and trimming inferred from the DNA. This sample lists around 1.9 million clones; approximately 94% were detected once. Of the sample, roughly 1.7% falls within the top ten clones.

The sample is drawn from a study of shared clonotypes between healthy human individuals (dated by TCRdb to about 2020). About the full investigation: The cohort included three men and a couple of women between 18 and 49 years of age. For each donor, CD4 naive and CD4 memory were each given three plates, CD8 naive was given two plates, and CD8 memory was given one plate. To estimate repertoire size and how much clonotypes are shared between individuals, the study performed deep sequencing of blood TCR repertoires from five healthy adults. Different laboratories and diverse techniques were used to prepare libraries and sequence TCR repertoires, to increase sequencing depth and limit assay-specific biases. Between about 0.9 and 8.9 billion PBMCs per donor were obtained by leukapheresis. The full study reports these points: Larger estimated clonotype richness was generally found for naive subsets than for memory subsets. Sampling was restricted to blood, and TCR repertoires in tissues likely differ from the TCR repertoires found in blood. Because the study included a small number of donors, the genetic and exposure-history diversity represented was limited. Higher generation probabilities were observed for clonotypes shared by all four sorted-subset donors than for non-shared clonotypes. Across four donors, approximately 4.6% of naive CD4, 3% to 4% of naive CD8, about 2.3% of memory CD4, and approximately 0.4% of memory CD8 clonotypes were shared. Even with the large sequencing depth, rarefaction of the sorted-subset datasets indicated that sequencing was incomplete. Based on pairwise subsampling, the degree of clonotype sharing among donors was expected to be affected by sequencing depth.

Trimming costs V 8 bases and J 6 bases, and their ends lie 17 bases apart. The germline V gene (reference sequence) provides CDR1 MNHEY and CDR2 SMNVEV. The CDR3, from cysteine to phenylalanine, totals 13 residues. Just CDR3 DNA is preserved here, 39 bases in frame from base 1. CD8 naive samples consisted of CD45RO-negative cells that were positively selected for CCR7, yielding a CD45RA+CCR7+ population without TemRA cells. The donors were healthy, HIV-negative adults who had no recently reported acute infections or vaccinations. Every donor was a Caucasian adult residing in Nashville, Tennessee, USA. After blood collection by leukapheresis, PBMCs were isolated using Ficoll-Histopaque density gradient centrifugation and then cryopreserved in the vapor phase of liquid nitrogen. Analytical flow cytometry was used to check the purity and quantity of every magnetically sorted T cell population. Genomic DNA was isolated from every sorted fraction and measured by UV absorbance on a Nanodrop 2000c.

The sequence derives from a man between 18 and 35 years old in good health. Some clones in this sample may be carry-over from other donors' samples. Source material: naive CD8+ T cells from PBMCs. This sample's cell subset or site label indicates: CD45RA+CCR7+. Rearrangement joined TRBV27 to TRBJ2-7, with no confident D gene call. The nucleotide sequence is given as TGTGCCAGCGGCCGGGCTGCCCCTTCCGAGCAGTACTTC. The translation is CASGRAAPSEQYF.